This is a list of T cell receptor beta chains from one sample in a study of CXCR3-negative and CXCR3-positive naive CD8 T cells. For each CDR3 protein, TCRdb gives one entry from its re-call of the 5' RACE reads, without DNA. The listing records 30,000 to 40,000 distinct CDR3 sequences. The sample comprised memory CD8+ T cells from blood. All receptors come from a human donor in good health. Some clones in this sample may be carry-over from other donors' samples. Each CDR3 is given with its conserved first and last residue. A row's size may be missing; if present it is once, few, many or a size class.

abundance,v_gene,j_gene,CDR3aa
NA,TRBV5-1,TRBJ2-3,CASSLGSGGSTDTQYF
NA,TRBV11-1,TRBJ1-6,CASSLAEGDSPLHF
NA,TRBV6-4,TRBJ2-1,CASANGGEGEQFF
NA,TRBV27,TRBJ2-1,CASRPRQGSVDNEQFF
NA,TRBV24-1,TRBJ2-2,CATMSGSSGELFF
NA,TRBV5-1,TRBJ2-7,CASREDEWANYEQYF
NA,TRBV11-2,TRBJ2-2,CASSTVPGHSSGELFF
NA,TRBV29-1,TRBJ2-3,CSARVKTTDTQYF
NA,TRBV28,TRBJ2-5,CASSGGEFPPQETQYF
NA,TRBV20-1,TRBJ2-1,CSAMGLHEGGVSYNEQFF
NA,TRBV5-5,TRBJ2-2,CASSLGLGVPGELFF
NA,TRBV6-2/TRBV6-3,TRBJ2-7,CASSLGQSSYEQYF
NA,TRBV15,TRBJ2-3,CATNLSPRRSWTDTQYF
NA,TRBV5-1,TRBJ2-7,CASSLDSIYEQYF
NA,TRBV15,TRBJ1-1,CATSGPRQGNTEAFF
NA,TRBV4-2,TRBJ2-2,CASSHDGTGELFF
NA,TRBV12-3/TRBV12-4,TRBJ2-7,CASSLSRYYEQYF
NA,TRBV29-1,TRBJ2-7,CSVEARGAGEQYF
NA,TRBV9,TRBJ2-3,CASSVRLAGITDTQYF
NA,TRBV20-1,TRBJ2-7,CSARDPLLTSGSYEQYF
medium-sized,TRBV6-4,TRBJ2-2,CASSDGTSGNTGELFF
NA,TRBV7-2,TRBJ2-7,CASSLVGRSSYEQYF
NA,TRBV5-1,TRBJ2-7,CASSTPGIYEQYF
NA,TRBV10-3,TRBJ2-7,CAISVGGIPSYEQYF
NA,TRBV4-1,TRBJ2-7,CASSQDPPSEQYF
NA,TRBV20-1,TRBJ1-6,CSARDRGGTYNSPLHF
medium-sized,TRBV20-1,TRBJ2-1,CSARDPLGREYNEQFF
NA,TRBV29-1,TRBJ2-2,CSAGWDTGELFF
NA,TRBV14,TRBJ2-3,CASSRVGTDTQYF
NA,TRBV28,TRBJ1-1,CASSLWEGGTEAFF
NA,TRBV6-2/TRBV6-3,TRBJ2-6,CASSYSTPLGANVLTF
NA,TRBV12-3/TRBV12-4,TRBJ2-7,CASSSGGLYEQYF
NA,TRBV6-4,TRBJ2-3,CASSLGRDTDTQYF
NA,TRBV25-1,TRBJ1-2,CASRRTGTVYGYTF
NA,TRBV29-1,TRBJ2-2,CSVEDRGQYTGELFF
NA,TRBV20-1,TRBJ1-5,CSARDVLGEGNQPQHF
NA,TRBV5-1,TRBJ2-1,CASSQASGSNEQFF
NA,TRBV28,TRBJ2-7,CASSLIGGGGYEQYF
NA,TRBV28,TRBJ2-2,CASTGGANTGELFF
NA,TRBV7-6,TRBJ1-1,CASSPGHSNTEAFF
NA,TRBV6-5,TRBJ2-1,CASSTGTSLNEQFF
NA,TRBV6-2/TRBV6-3,TRBJ2-1,CATLFGGDEQFF
NA,TRBV6-2/TRBV6-3,TRBJ2-5,CASCVQMSETQYF
NA,TRBV6-4,TRBJ2-1,CASSVEGETYNEQFF
NA,TRBV5-1,TRBJ1-1,CASSGSGGDTEAFF
NA,TRBV6-2/TRBV6-3,TRBJ1-2,CASSSPTLQETNYGYTF
NA,TRBV14,TRBJ2-3,CASSQEQSTDTQYF
NA,TRBV12-3/TRBV12-4,TRBJ2-3,CASSLAMQGSDTQYF
NA,TRBV12-3/TRBV12-4,TRBJ2-7,CASSGLAGGEQYF
NA,TRBV3-1,TRBJ2-2,CASSQDIEGTANTGELFF
NA,TRBV12-3/TRBV12-4,TRBJ2-2,CASSRDRVVTGELFF
NA,TRBV9,TRBJ2-3,CASSVDLGTDTQYF
NA,TRBV6-5,TRBJ2-1,CASSTGTSGSNEQLF
NA,TRBV20-1,TRBJ2-7,CSARDSERDSGEQYF
NA,TRBV7-9,TRBJ1-2,CASRENARDRAYGYTF
NA,TRBV28,TRBJ2-3,CASSFASGTDTQYF
NA,TRBV20-1,TRBJ2-7,CSARDISRDSYEQYF
NA,TRBV15,TRBJ2-3,CATSPHSGGDTQYF